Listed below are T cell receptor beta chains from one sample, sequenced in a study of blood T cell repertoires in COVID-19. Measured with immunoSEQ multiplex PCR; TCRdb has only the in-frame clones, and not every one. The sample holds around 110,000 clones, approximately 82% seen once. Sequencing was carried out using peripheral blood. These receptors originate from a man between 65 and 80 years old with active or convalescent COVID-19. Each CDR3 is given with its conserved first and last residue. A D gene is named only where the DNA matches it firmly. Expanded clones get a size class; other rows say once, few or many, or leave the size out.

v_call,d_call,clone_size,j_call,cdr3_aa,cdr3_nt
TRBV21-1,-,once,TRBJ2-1,CASSKAMTSGGDNEQFF,TGTGCCAGCAGCAAAGCGATGACTAGCGGGGGTGACAATGAGCAGTTCTTC
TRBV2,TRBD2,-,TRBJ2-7,CASRKGLAGSEQYF,TGTGCCAGCAGGAAGGGACTAGCGGGAAGTGAGCAGTACTTC
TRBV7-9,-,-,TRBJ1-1,CASSSQGIEAFF,TGTGCCAGCAGTTCTCAGGGGATAGAAGCTTTCTTT
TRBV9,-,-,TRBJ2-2,CASSIGQGGTGELFF,TGTGCCAGCAGCATTGGCCAGGGCGGCACCGGGGAGCTGTTTTTT
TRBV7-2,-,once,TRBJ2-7,CASSLSPGAHEQYF,TGTGCCAGCAGCTTAAGTCCGGGAGCACACGAGCAGTACTTC
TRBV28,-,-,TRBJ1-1,CASSLSGSEAFF,TGTGCCAGCAGTTTGTCGGGTTCTGAAGCTTTCTTT
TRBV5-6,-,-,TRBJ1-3,CASSSPSSGNTIYF,TGTGCCAGCAGCTCCCCGAGCTCTGGAAACACCATATATTTT
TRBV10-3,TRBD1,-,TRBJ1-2,CAISETGGWDYGYTF,TGTGCCATCAGTGAGACAGGGGGCTGGGACTATGGCTACACCTTC
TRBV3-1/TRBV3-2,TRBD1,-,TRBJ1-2,CASSQNPGHRGANYGYTF,TGTGCCAGCAGCCAAAACCCGGGACACAGGGGAGCTAACTATGGCTACACCTTC
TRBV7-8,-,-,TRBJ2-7,CASSPSIGEQYF,TGTGCCAGCAGCCCGTCCATCGGCGAGCAGTACTTC
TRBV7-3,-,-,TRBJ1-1,CASSLRGNTEAFF,TGTGCCAGCAGCTTAAGAGGGAACACTGAAGCTTTCTTT
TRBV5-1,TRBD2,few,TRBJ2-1,CASSLDAGGPYEQFF,TGCGCCAGCAGCTTGGACGCGGGGGGGCCGTATGAGCAGTTCTTC
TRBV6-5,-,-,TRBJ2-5,CASNREETQYF,TGTGCCAGCAATAGGGAGGAGACCCAGTACTTC
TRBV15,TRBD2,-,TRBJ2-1,CATSRPSGSTYEQFF,TGTGCCACCAGCAGGCCTAGCGGGAGTACCTATGAGCAGTTCTTC
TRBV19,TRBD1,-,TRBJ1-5,CATHPDRENQPQHF,TGTGCCACCCACCCAGACAGGGAGAATCAGCCCCAGCATTTT
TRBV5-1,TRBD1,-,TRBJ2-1,CASSLGGQVEQFF,TGCGCCAGCAGCTTGGGGGGACAGGTTGAGCAGTTCTTC
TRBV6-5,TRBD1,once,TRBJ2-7,CASSKTGGGYEQYF,TGTGCCAGCAGTAAAACAGGGGGAGGATACGAGCAGTACTTC